Below, one TCR beta chain is given with its context. Each HIV-infected participant was given treatment in the United States. The data stem from a study of long-term antiretroviral therapy in people with HIV. Sequencing used immunoSEQ v3.0 at survey level. Sequencing was performed with immunoSEQ multiplex PCR; in TCRdb, only in-frame clones are kept and a portion is missing. The table records 17,000 or so clones, 80% to 90% of them present only once. Germline V gives CDR1 SNHLY, CDR2 FYNNEI. V trimming: 7 bases; J trimming: 4 bases; junction bases outside the gene matches: 5. The CDR3 is made up of 13 amino acids.

The source was unsorted PBMCs, collected 0.3 years after starting antiretroviral therapy. This rearrangement joins TRBV2 to TRBJ2-5, with 8 bases fitting TRBD1. The sequence was obtained from a man aged 18 to 29 with HIV. The CDR3 nucleotides read TGTGCCAGCATTGGACAGGGTGCAGAGACCCAGTACTTC. Amino acid sequence: CASIGQGAETQYF.